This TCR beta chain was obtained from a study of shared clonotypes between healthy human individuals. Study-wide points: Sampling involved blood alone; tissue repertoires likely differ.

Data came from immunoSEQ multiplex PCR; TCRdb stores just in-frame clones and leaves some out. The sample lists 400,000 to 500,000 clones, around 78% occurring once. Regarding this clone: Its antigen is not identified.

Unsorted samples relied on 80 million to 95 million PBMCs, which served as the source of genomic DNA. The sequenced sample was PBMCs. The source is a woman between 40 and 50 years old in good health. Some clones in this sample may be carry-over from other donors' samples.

DNA of the CDR3: TGCGCCAGCAGCCAAGAATCGGGACTTCCCGCGGGTACGCAGTATTTT. This gives the protein CASSQESGLPAGTQYF. The chain is built from TRBV4-1 and TRBJ2-3; TRBD2 is a possible D gene (6 bases). V lost 0 bases, J lost 8 bases, and 18 bases lay in between. The CDR3 contains 16 residues. Looked up from germline, CDR1 is MGHRA and CDR2 is YSYEKL.